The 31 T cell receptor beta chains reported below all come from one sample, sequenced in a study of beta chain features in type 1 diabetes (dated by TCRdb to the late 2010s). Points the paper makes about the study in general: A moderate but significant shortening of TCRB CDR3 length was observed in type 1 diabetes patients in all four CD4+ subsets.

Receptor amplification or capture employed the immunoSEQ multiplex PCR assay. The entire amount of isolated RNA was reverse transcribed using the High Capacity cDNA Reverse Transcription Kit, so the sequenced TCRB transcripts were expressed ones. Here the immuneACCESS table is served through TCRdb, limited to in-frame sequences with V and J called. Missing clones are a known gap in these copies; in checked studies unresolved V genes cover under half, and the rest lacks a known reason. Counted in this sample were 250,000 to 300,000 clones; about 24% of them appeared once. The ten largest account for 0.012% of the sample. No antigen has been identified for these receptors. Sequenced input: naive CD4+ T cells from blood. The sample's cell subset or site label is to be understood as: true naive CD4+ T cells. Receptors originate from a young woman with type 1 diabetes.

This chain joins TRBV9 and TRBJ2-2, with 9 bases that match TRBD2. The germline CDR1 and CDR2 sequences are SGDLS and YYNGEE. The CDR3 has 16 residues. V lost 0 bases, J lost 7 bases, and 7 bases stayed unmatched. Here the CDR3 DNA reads TGTGCCAGCAGCGTAGGTGGAGCGGGAGGAGTCGGGGAGCTGTTTTTT. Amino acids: CASSVGGAGGVGELFF.

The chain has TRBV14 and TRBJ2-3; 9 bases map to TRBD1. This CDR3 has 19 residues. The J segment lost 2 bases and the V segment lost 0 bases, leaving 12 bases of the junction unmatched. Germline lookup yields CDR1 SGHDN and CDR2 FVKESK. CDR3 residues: CASSQDPIGQGRYTDTQYF. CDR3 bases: TGTGCCAGCAGCCAAGACCCAATCGGACAGGGGAGGTACACAGATACGCAGTATTTT.

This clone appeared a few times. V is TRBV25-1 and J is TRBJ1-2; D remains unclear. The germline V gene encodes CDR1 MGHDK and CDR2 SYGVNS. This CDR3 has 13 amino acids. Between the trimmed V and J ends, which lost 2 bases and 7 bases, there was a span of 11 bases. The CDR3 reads CASSEAGSSGYTF. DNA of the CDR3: TGTGCCAGCAGTGAAGCAGGTTCAAGTGGCTACACCTTC.

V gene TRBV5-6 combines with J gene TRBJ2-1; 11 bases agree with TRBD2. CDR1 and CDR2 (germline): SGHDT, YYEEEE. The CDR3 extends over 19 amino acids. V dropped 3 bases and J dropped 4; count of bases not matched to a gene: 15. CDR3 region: CASSYEPGQGLAEYNEQFF. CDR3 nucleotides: TGTGCCAGCAGCTACGAACCGGGACAGGGACTAGCGGAATACAATGAGCAGTTCTTC.

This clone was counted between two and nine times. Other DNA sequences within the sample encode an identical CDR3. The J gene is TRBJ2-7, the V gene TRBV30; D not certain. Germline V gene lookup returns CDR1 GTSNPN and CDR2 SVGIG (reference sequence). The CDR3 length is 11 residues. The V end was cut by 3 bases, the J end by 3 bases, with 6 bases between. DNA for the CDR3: TGTGCCTGGAGCACGGGCTACGAGCAGTACTTC. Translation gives CAWSTGYEQYF. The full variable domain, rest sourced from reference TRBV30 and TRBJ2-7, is SQTIHQWPATLVQPVGSPLSLECTVEGTSNPNLYWYRQAAGRGLQLLFYSVGIGQISSEVPQNLSASRPQDRQFILSSKKLLLSDSGFYLCAWSTGYEQYFGPGTRLTVT.

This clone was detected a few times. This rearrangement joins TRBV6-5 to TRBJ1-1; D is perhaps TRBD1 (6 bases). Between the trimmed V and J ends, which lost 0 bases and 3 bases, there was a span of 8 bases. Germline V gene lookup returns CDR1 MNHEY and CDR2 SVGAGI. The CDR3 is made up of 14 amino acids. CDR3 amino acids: CASSYSRQDTEAFF. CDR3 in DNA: TGTGCCAGCAGTTACTCGAGACAGGACACTGAAGCTTTCTTT.

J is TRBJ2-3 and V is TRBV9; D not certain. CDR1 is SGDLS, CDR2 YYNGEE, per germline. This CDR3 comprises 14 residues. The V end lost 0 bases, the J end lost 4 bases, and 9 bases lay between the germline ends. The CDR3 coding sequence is TGTGCCAGCAGCGTAGAAAGAGGTTCAGATACGCAGTATTTT. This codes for CASSVERGSDTQYF.

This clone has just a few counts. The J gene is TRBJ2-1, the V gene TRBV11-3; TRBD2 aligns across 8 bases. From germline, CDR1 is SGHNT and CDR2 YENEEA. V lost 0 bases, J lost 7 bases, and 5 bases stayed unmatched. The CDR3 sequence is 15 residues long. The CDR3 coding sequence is TGTGCCAGCAGCTTAGAGGGGACTAGTAGTAATGAGCAGTTCTTC. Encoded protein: CASSLEGTSSNEQFF.

CDR3 nucleotide sequence: TGTGCCAGCAGCGCCGGACTAGCTCCACAGGGGCAGTACTTC. Amino acid sequence: CASSAGLAPQGQYF. J is TRBJ2-7 and V is TRBV9; 8 positions match TRBD2. Per the germline V gene, CDR1 is SGDLS and CDR2 is YYNGEE. The length of the CDR3 is 14 residues. V trimming: 3 bases; J trimming: 9 bases; junction bases outside the gene matches: 11.

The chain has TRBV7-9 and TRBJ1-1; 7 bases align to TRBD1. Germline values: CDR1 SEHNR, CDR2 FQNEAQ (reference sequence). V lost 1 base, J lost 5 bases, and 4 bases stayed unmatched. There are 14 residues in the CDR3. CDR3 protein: CASSLEAGGTEAFF. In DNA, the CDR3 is TGTGCCAGCAGCTTAGAAGCAGGGGGAACTGAAGCTTTCTTT.

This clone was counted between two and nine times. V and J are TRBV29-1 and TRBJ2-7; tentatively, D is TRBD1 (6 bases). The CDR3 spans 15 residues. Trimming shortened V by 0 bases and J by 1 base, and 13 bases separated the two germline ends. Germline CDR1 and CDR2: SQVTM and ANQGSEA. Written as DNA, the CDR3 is TGCAGCGTTGAAGATGCAGGGGTGCATTCCTACGAGCAGTACTTC. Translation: CSVEDAGVHSYEQYF.

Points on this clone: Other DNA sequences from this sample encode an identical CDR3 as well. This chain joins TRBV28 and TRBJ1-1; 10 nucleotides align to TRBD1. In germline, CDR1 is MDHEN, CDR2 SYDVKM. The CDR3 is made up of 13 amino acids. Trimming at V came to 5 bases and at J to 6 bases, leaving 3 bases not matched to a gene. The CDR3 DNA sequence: TGTGCCAGCAGTCCGGGACAGGGGCCTGAAGCTTTCTTT. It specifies CASSPGQGPEAFF.

The CDR3 coding sequence is TGTGCCAGCAGCATCAGGGTTGAAAACATTCAGTACTTC. It yields the protein CASSIRVENIQYF. The rearrangement links TRBV28 to TRBJ2-4, with TRBD1 as a possible D gene (5 bases). V lost 6 bases and J 5 bases, leaving 11 bases between the germline ends. CDR3 size: 13 residues. The V gene's germline CDR1 is MDHEN and CDR2 SYDVKM.

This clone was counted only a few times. The CDR3 loop is CASSQGLAVYNEQFF. The CDR3 nucleotides are TGCGCCAGCAGCCAAGGGCTAGCGGTATACAATGAGCAGTTCTTC. The chain is built from TRBV4-1 and TRBJ2-1, with 7 bases lining up with TRBD2. CDR1 is MGHRA, CDR2 YSYEKL, per germline. This CDR3 region has 15 residues. V lost 1 base and J lost 4; bases outside the gene matches: 4.

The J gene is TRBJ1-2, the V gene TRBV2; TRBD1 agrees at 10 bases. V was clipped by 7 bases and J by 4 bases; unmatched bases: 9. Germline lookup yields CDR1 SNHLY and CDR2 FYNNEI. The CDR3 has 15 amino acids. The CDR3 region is CASIRGTGVGYGYTF. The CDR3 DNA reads TGTGCCAGCATCCGTGGGACAGGGGTCGGCTATGGCTACACCTTC.

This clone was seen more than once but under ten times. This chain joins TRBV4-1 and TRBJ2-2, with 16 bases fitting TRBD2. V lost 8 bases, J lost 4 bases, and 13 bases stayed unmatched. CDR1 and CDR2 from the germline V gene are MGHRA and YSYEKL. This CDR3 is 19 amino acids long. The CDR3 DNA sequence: TGCGCCAGCGCCCGGACAGGGACTAGCGGGAGGGCTAGCACCGGGGAGCTGTTTTTT. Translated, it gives CASARTGTSGRASTGELFF.

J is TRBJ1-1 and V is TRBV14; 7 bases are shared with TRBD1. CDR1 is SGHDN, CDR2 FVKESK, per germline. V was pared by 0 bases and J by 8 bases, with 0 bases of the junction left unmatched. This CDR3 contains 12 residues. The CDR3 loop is CASSQETGEAFF. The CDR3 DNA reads TGTGCCAGCAGCCAAGAGACAGGGGAAGCTTTCTTT. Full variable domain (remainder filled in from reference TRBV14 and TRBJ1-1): EAGVTQFPSHSVIEKGQTVTLRCDPISGHDNLYWYRRVMGKEIKFLLHFVKESKQDESGMPNNRFLAERTGGTYSTLKVQPAELEDSGVYFCASSQETGEAFFGQGTRLTVV.

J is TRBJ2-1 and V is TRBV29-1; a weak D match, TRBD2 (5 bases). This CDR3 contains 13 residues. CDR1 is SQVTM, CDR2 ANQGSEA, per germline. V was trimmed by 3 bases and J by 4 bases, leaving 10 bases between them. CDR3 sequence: CSVEEVRYNEQFF. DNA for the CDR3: TGCAGCGTTGAGGAGGTCCGATACAATGAGCAGTTCTTC.

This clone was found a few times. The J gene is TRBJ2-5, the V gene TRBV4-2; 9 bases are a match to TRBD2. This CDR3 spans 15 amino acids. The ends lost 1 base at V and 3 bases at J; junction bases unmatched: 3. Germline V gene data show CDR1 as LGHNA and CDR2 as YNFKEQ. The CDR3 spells CASSQVASGEETQYF. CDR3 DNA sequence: TGTGCCAGCAGCCAAGTAGCTAGCGGGGAAGAGACCCAGTACTTC.

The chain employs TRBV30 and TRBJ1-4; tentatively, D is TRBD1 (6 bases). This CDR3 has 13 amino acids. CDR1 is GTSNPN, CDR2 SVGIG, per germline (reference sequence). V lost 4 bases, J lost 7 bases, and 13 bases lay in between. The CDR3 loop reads CAWTQGQIEKLFF. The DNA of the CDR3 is TGTGCCTGGACACAGGGACAAATTGAAAAACTGTTTTTT.

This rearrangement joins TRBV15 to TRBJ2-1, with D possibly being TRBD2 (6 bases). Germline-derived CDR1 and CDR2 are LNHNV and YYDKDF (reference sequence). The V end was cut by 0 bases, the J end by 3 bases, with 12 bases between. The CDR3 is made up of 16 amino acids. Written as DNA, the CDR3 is TGTGCCACCAGCAGAGATCAGCGGGCCTTCTACAATGAGCAGTTCTTC. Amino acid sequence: CATSRDQRAFYNEQFF.

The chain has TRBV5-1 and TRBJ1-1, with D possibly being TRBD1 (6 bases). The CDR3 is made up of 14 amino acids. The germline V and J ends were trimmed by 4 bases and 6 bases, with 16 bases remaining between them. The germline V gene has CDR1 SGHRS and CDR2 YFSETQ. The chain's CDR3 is CASSSTGFEAEAFF. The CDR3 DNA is TGCGCCAGCAGCAGTACAGGGTTTGAGGCTGAAGCTTTCTTT.

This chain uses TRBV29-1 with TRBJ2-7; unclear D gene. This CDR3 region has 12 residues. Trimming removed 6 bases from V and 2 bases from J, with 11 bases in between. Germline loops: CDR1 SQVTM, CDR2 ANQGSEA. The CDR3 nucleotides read TGCAGCGTCCATGGGCAGACCTACGAGCAGTACTTC. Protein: CSVHGQTYEQYF.

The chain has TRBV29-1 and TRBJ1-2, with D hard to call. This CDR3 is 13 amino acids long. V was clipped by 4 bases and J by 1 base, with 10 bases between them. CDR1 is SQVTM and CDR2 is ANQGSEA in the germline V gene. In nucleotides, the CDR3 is TGCAGCGTTGGTAGTAACAGTAACTATGGCTACACCTTC. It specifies CSVGSNSNYGYTF.

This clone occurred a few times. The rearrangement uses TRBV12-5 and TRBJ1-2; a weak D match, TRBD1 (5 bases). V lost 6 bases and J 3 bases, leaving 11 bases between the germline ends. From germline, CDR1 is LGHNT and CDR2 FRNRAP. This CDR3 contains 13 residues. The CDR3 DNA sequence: TGTGCTAGTGGACCACAGGTACACTATGGCTACACCTTC. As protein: CASGPQVHYGYTF.

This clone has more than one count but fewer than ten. CDR3 in DNA: TGTGCCAGCAGCCAAGATACGGCAGGGCCCAGGGAGACCCAGTACTTC. Translated: CASSQDTAGPRETQYF. The chain uses TRBV14 and TRBJ2-5, with a tentative D call TRBD1 (5 bases). CDR3 length: 16 amino acids. Germline V lookup: CDR1 SGHDN, CDR2 FVKESK. Trimming removed 0 bases at V and 5 bases at J, with 16 bases between. Full variable domain (remainder filled in from reference TRBV14 and TRBJ2-5): EAGVTQFPSHSVIEKGQTVTLRCDPISGHDNLYWYRRVMGKEIKFLLHFVKESKQDESGMPNNRFLAERTGGTYSTLKVQPAELEDSGVYFCASSQDTAGPRETQYFGPGTRLLVL.

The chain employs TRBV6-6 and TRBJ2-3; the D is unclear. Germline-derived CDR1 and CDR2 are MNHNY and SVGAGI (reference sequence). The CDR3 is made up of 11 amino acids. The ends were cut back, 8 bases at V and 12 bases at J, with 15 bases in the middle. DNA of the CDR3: TGTGCCAGCCTCGTGCTCGGTGGTCAGTATTTT. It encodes CASLVLGGQYF.

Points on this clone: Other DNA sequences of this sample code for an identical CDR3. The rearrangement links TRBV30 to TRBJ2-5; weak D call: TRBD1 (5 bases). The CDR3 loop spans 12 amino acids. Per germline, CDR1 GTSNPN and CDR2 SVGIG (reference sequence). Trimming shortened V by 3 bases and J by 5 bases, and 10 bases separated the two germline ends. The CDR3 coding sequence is TGTGCCTGGAGCCGCAGGGCGGAGACCCAGTACTTC. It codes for CAWSRRAETQYF.

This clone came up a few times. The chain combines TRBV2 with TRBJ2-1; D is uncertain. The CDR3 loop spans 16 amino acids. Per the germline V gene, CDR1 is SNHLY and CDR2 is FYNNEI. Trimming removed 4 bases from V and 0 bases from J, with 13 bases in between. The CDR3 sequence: CASSGLEAFSYNEQFF. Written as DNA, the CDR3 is TGTGCCAGCAGTGGTCTCGAAGCCTTCTCCTACAATGAGCAGTTCTTC.

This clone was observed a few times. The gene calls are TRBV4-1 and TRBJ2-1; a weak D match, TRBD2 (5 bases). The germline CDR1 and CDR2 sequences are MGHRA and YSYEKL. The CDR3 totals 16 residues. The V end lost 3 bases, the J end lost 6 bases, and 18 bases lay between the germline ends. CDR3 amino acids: CASSQLNLYGSNEQFF. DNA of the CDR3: TGCGCCAGCAGCCAGCTAAACCTATATGGGAGCAATGAGCAGTTCTTC.

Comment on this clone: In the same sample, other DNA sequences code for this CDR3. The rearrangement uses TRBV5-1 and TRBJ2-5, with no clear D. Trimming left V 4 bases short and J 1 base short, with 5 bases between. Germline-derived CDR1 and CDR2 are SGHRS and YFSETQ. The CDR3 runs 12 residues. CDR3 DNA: TGCGCCAGCAGCCTCCCCCAAGAGACCCAGTACTTC. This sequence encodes CASSLPQETQYF.